Listed below are T cell receptor beta chains from one sample, sequenced in a study of blood T cell repertoires in COVID-19. Repertoires were generated with immunoSEQ multiplex PCR, while TCRdb's copy carries only in-frame clones and drops some. This sample yields 300,000 or so clones, of which 70% to 90% are seen a single time; 4.5% to 7% belongs to the top ten. Sequenced input: PBMCs or T cells enriched from blood (not recorded which). Every receptor here comes from a woman between 25 and 40 years old who had recovered from COVID-19. Both conserved end residues are trimmed from each CDR3. Each record gives: V gene, J gene, CDR3 protein.

TRBV20-1	TRBJ1-1	SASTGQSGTEAF
TRBV28	TRBJ1-2	ASSFRTALSGYT
TRBV11-2	TRBJ1-3	ASSLAAVSGNTIY
TRBV5-5	TRBJ2-5	ASSLGQGWGLETQY
TRBV28	TRBJ1-6	ASSFLDREPGSPLH
TRBV9	TRBJ1-2	ASSLSTGGSNYGYT
TRBV4-1	TRBJ1-1	ASSHPPQGVNTEAF
TRBV5-6	TRBJ2-7	ASSFTATGASPYEQY
TRBV5-1	TRBJ1-2	ASSLASYGYT
TRBV2	TRBJ1-3	ASSAGSSGNTIY
TRBV5-4	TRBJ2-7	ASSADTGALAIEQY
TRBV19	TRBJ1-5	ASSRGRGLWQPQH
TRBV5-1	TRBJ1-1	ASSERVGGGNTEAF
TRBV2	TRBJ2-6	ASRRDRGGSGANVLT
TRBV5-8	TRBJ2-1	ASSPPGTLLQF
TRBV4-1	TRBJ2-3	ASSQDGHLTDTQY
TRBV10-3	TRBJ2-3	AISDPGGQSTDTQY
TRBV6-6	TRBJ2-7	ASGEYEQY
TRBV3-1/TRBV3-2	TRBJ1-3	ASSQDYSGNTIY
TRBV5-1	TRBJ1-1	ASSLDSYRTEAF
TRBV5-8	TRBJ1-5	ASTLGWQRNNQPQH
TRBV19	TRBJ1-6	ASSLSGQVGSPLH
TRBV30	TRBJ1-2	AWSAGGNGYT
TRBV19	TRBJ1-1	ASSIATWGGTEAF
TRBV7-9	TRBJ1-1	ASSLRQFEAF
TRBV6-5	TRBJ1-3	ASSYSGRVGNTIY
TRBV19	TRBJ1-4	ASSPRRRPEKLF
TRBV11-2	TRBJ1-1	ASSLDLRRVEAF
TRBV7-3	TRBJ1-1	ASSPNREFTEAF
TRBV7-3	TRBJ1-1	ASSPDRGRPEDTEAF
TRBV10-3	TRBJ2-2	AITPGLLAGGRGGELF
TRBV28	TRBJ1-2	ASSTMAHGYT
TRBV19	TRBJ2-3	ASSPRGSGTQY
TRBV2	TRBJ1-2	ASSETGSYGYT
TRBV12-2	TRBJ2-5	ASRFSSGNGTGRTQETQY
TRBV9	TRBJ1-4	ASSAKGGRGTEKLF